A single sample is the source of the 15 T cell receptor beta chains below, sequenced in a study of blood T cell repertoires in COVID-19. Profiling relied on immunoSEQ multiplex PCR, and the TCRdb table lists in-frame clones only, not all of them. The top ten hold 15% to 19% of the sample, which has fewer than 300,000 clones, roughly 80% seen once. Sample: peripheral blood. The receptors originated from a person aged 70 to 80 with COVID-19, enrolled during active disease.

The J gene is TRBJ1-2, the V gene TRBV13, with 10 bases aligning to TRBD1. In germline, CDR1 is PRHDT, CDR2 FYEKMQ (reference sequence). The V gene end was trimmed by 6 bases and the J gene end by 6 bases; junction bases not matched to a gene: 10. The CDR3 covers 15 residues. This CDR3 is CASRDPGQGIDGYTF. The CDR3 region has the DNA TGTGCCAGCAGGGATCCGGGACAGGGGATAGATGGCTACACCTTC.

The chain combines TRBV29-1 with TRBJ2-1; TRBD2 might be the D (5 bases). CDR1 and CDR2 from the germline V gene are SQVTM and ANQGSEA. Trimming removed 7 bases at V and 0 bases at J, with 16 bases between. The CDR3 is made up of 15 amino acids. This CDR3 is CSDRIPGSSYNEQFF. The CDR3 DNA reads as TGCAGCGATCGAATACCGGGGTCCTCCTACAATGAGCAGTTCTTC.

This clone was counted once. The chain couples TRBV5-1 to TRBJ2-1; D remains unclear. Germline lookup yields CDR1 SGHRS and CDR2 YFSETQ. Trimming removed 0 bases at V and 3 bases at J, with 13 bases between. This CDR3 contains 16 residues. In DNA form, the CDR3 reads TGCGCCAGCAGCTTGGTTGCCTCGCCGGGCTACAATGAGCAGTTCTTC. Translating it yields CASSLVASPGYNEQFF.

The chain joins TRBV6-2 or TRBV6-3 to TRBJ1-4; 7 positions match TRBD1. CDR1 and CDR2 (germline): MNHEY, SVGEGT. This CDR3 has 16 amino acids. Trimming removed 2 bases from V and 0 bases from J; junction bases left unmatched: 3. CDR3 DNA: TGTGCCAGCAGTTACGGGACAGCCCCAACTAATGAAAAACTGTTTTTT. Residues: CASSYGTAPTNEKLFF.

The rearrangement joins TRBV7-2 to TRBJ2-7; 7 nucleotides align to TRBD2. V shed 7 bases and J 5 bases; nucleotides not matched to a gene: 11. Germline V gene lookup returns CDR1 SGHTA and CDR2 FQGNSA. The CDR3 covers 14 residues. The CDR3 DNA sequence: TGTGCCAGCAACCGAAACGGACTAGGAAACGAGCAGTACTTC. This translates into CASNRNGLGNEQYF.

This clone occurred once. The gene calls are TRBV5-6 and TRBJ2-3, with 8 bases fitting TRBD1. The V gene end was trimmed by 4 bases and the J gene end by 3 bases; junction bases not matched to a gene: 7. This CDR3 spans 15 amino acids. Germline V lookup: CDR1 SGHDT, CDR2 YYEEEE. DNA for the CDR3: TGTGCCAGCAGCCTAGGACAGGGATCAACAGATACGCAGTATTTT. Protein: CASSLGQGSTDTQYF.

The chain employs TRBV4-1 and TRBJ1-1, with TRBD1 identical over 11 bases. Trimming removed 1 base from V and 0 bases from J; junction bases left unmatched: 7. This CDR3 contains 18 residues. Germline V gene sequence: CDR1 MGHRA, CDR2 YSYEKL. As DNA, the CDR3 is TGCGCCAGCAGCCAAGTATGGGACAGGGGGGACCTGAACACTGAAGCTTTCTTT. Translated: CASSQVWDRGDLNTEAFF.

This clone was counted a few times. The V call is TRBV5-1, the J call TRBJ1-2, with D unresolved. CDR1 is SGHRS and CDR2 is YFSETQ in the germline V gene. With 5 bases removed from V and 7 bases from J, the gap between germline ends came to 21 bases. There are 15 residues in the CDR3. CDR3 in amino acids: CASSPGPGDGSGYTF. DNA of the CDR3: TGCGCCAGCAGTCCAGGTCCCGGGGATGGTTCTGGCTACACCTTC.

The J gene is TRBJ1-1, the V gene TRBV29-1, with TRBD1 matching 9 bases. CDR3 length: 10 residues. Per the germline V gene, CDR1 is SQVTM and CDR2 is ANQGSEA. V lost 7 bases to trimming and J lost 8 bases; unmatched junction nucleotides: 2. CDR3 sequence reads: CSAGQGEAFF. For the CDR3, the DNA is TGCAGCGCCGGACAGGGGGAAGCTTTCTTT.

In DNA, the CDR3 is TGTGCCAGCAGCCCCCGGGACAGAGACAACTATGGCTACACCTTC. Translation gives CASSPRDRDNYGYTF. The V call is TRBV7-9, the J call TRBJ1-2, with 7 bases matching TRBD1. The CDR3 spans 15 residues. The germline V gene encodes CDR1 SEHNR and CDR2 FQNEAQ (reference sequence). Trimming at V came to 5 bases and at J to 2 bases, leaving 8 bases not matched to a gene.

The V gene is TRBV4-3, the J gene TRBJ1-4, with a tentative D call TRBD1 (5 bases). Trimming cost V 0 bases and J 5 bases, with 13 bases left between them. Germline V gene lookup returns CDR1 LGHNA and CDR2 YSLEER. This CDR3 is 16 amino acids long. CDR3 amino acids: CASSQDGRGGNEKLFF. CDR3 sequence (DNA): TGCGCCAGCAGCCAAGATGGGAGGGGCGGGAATGAAAAACTGTTTTTT.

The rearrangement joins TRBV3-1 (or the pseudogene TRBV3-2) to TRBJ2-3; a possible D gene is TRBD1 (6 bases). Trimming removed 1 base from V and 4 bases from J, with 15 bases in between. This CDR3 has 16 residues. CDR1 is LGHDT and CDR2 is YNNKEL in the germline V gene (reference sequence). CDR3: CASSQVKTGSADTQYF. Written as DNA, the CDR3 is TGTGCCAGCAGCCAAGTTAAAACAGGGAGCGCAGATACGCAGTATTTT.

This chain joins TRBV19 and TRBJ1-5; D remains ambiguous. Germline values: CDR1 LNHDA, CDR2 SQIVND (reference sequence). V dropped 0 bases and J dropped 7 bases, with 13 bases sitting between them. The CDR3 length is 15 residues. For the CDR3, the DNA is TGTGCCAGTAGTATAGACCGACGGCGAGGGCAGCCCCAGCATTTT. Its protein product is CASSIDRRRGQPQHF.

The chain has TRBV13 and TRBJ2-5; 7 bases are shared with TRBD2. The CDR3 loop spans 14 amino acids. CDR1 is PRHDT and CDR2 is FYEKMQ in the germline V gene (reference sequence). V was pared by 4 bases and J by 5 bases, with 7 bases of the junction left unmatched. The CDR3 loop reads CASSSRGGRETQYF. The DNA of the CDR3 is TGTGCCAGCAGCTCACGCGGGGGTAGGGAGACCCAGTACTTC.

In DNA, the CDR3 is TGTGCCAGCGCCCCGGGAGCCGGGGGTTCGGATAACATTCAGTACTTC. It yields the protein CASAPGAGGSDNIQYF. J is TRBJ2-4 and V is TRBV7-9; maybe TRBD2 (6 bases). The CDR3 is made up of 16 amino acids. The V end lost 8 bases, the J end lost 7 bases, and 24 bases lay between the germline ends. CDR1 and CDR2 from the germline V gene are SEHNR and FQNEAQ (reference sequence).